The 21 T cell receptor beta chains below were found in one sample sequenced in a study of PD-1 blockade in mismatch repair-deficient tumors (TCRdb year 2017). This sample's time point label indicates: peripheral blood 12 weeks after first pembrolizumab dose. The library was made by the immunoSEQ multiplex PCR assay. TCRdb retrieved this table from immuneACCESS and kept in-frame rearrangements only. Not all clones are present; in checked studies, unresolved V genes account for under half, and no reason is known for the remainder. The table for this sample lists about 84,000 clones; roughly 80% of them were counted only once. Together, the top ten hold 2.6% of the sample. Sequenced here: peripheral blood, sampled 12 weeks after starting pembrolizumab. The receptors stem from an adult with mismatch repair-deficient cancer.

The chain joins TRBV5-1 to TRBJ2-1; no reliable D call. CDR3 length: 13 amino acids. Between the trimmed V and J ends, which lost 4 bases and 3 bases, there was a span of 8 bases. Germline V CDR1 and CDR2: SGHRS, YFSETQ. CDR3 protein: CASSPGNYNEQFF. CDR3 coding DNA: TGCGCCAGCAGCCCCGGAAACTACAATGAGCAGTTCTTC.

This chain uses TRBV7-9 with TRBJ2-2; no reliable D call. Trimming left V 1 base short and J 8 bases short, with 11 bases between. CDR3 length equals 14 residues. CDR1 and CDR2 (germline): SEHNR, FQNEAQ (reference sequence). DNA for the CDR3: TGTGCCAGCAGCTTAGACTTCCCGGCAGGGGAGCTGTTTTTT. Protein sequence: CASSLDFPAGELFF.

The chain uses TRBV19 and TRBJ2-1; 10 bases match TRBD2. V lost 4 bases, J lost 9 bases, and 3 bases stayed unmatched. The CDR3 totals 13 residues. The V gene's germline CDR1 is LNHDA and CDR2 SQIVND (reference sequence). CDR3 amino acids: CASSKSGRVEQFF. The DNA for the CDR3 is TGTGCCAGTAGTAAAAGCGGGAGGGTTGAGCAGTTCTTC.

The rearrangement joins TRBV25-1 to TRBJ2-1, with D maybe TRBD1 (6 bases). Trimming took off 2 bases at V and 7 bases at J, with 18 bases between the two ends. The CDR3 runs to 16 residues. Germline lookup yields CDR1 MGHDK and CDR2 SYGVNS. DNA for the CDR3: TGTGCCAGCAGTGAAGAGTCAGGGGCAGGTTTTAATGAGCAGTTCTTC. This translates into CASSEESGAGFNEQFF. The full variable domain, in which reference TRBV25-1 and TRBJ2-1 provide the parts outside the CDR3, is EADIYQTPRYLVIGTGKKITLECSQTMGHDKMYWYQQDPGMELHLIHYSYGVNSTEKGDLSSESTVSRIRTEHFPLTLESARPSHTSQYLCASSEESGAGFNEQFFGPGTRLTVL.

This chain joins TRBV5-1 and TRBJ2-4; 7 nucleotides line up with TRBD2. CDR1 SGHRS and CDR2 YFSETQ come from the germline V gene. CDR3 length: 15 amino acids. V shed 2 bases, J shed 3 bases, and the junction held 5 bases outside the gene matches. The CDR3 DNA sequence: TGCGCCAGCAGCTTTCGGAGCGGGAACAAAAACATTCAGTACTTC. Protein product: CASSFRSGNKNIQYF.

This chain joins TRBV6-5 and TRBJ2-2; 7 nucleotides match TRBD1. This CDR3 comprises 14 residues. The junction had 2 bases not matched to a gene; V was cut back by 6 bases and J by 1 base. Germline CDR1 is MNHEY and CDR2 is SVGAGI. The CDR3 DNA reads as TGTGCCAGCAGGAGGACAGGGAACACCGGGGAGCTGTTTTTT. It is translated as CASRRTGNTGELFF.

The CDR3 bases are TGTGCCAGTAGTGCCCCGGGACAGGTCATTAGTACGCAGTATTTT. It specifies CASSAPGQVISTQYF. The chain has TRBV19 and TRBJ2-3, with 8 bases that match TRBD1. The germline V gene has CDR1 LNHDA and CDR2 SQIVND (reference sequence). Losses at the gene ends were 5 bases for V and 8 bases for J; bases not matched to a gene: 12. CDR3 length: 15 residues.

The gene calls are TRBV12-5 and TRBJ2-1; 8 nucleotides agree with TRBD1. Germline lookup yields CDR1 LGHNT and CDR2 FRNRAP. Germline trimming cut 0 bases from V and 7 bases from J; bases unmatched to any gene: 8. The CDR3 covers 16 residues. The CDR3 sequence is CASGLVSGQGPNEQFF. CDR3 sequence (DNA): TGTGCTAGTGGTTTGGTCTCTGGACAGGGCCCTAATGAGCAGTTCTTC.

This chain uses TRBV7-2 with TRBJ2-3, with 9 bases aligning to TRBD2. The CDR3 has 17 amino acids. With V trimmed by 6 bases and J by 3 bases, 13 bases remained unmatched. CDR1 is SGHTA and CDR2 is FQGNSA in the germline V gene. The CDR3 loop reads CASRLAGTPRGTDTQYF. The CDR3 nucleotides read TGTGCCAGCAGACTAGCGGGCACCCCGCGGGGGACAGATACGCAGTATTTT.

The rearrangement links TRBV7-2 to TRBJ1-2, with TRBD1 matching over 7 bases. The germline gives CDR1 SGHTA, CDR2 FQGNSA. V trimming: 2 bases; J trimming: 8 bases; junction bases outside the gene matches: 11. The CDR3 length is 15 residues. The CDR3 nucleotides read TGTGCCAGCAGCTTACCGGGGGGACAGCTAGAGGGCTACACCTTC. Translated: CASSLPGGQLEGYTF.

The chain has TRBV7-7 and TRBJ2-2; D is unclear. This CDR3 has 12 amino acids. Per the germline V gene, CDR1 is SSHAT and CDR2 is FNYEAQ (reference sequence). This chain's CDR3 is CASGLGTGELFF. The CDR3 DNA sequence: TGTGCTAGTGGTTTGGGCACCGGGGAGCTGTTTTTT.

V and J are TRBV11-2 and TRBJ2-5, with D unclear. In germline, CDR1 is SGHAT, CDR2 FQNNGV. CDR3 length equals 14 residues. V was trimmed by 1 base and J by 5 bases, leaving 11 bases between them. For the CDR3, the DNA is TGTGCCAGCAGCTTAGGTTTTAGCCCGGAGACCCAGTACTTC. It yields the protein CASSLGFSPETQYF. The whole variable domain, filled in from reference TRBV11-2 and TRBJ2-5, reads EAGVAQSPRYKIIEKRQSVAFWCNPISGHATLYWYQQILGQGPKLLIQFQNNGVVDDSQLPKDRFSAERLKGVDSTLKIQPAKLEDSAVYLCASSLGFSPETQYFGPGTRLLVL.

The genes are TRBV9 and TRBJ1-1; 10 nucleotides align to TRBD1. V shed 5 bases, J shed 3 bases, and the junction held 7 bases outside the gene matches. Germline V lookup: CDR1 SGDLS, CDR2 YYNGEE. The CDR3 runs 15 residues. CDR3 region: CASSNSGTGDTEAFF. The CDR3 region has the DNA TGTGCCAGCAGTAACTCCGGGACAGGGGACACTGAAGCTTTCTTT.

This clone was recorded once. The J gene is TRBJ1-4, the V gene TRBV9; maybe TRBD1 (5 bases). The V gene lost 0 bases and the J gene lost 8 bases, with 14 bases spanning the gap. The CDR3 length is 15 residues. Germline V gene lookup returns CDR1 SGDLS and CDR2 YYNGEE. The CDR3 region is CASSVGVGAGEKLFF. CDR3 coding DNA: TGTGCCAGCAGCGTAGGTGTGGGCGCAGGGGAAAAACTGTTTTTT.

The V and J genes are TRBV6-1 and TRBJ1-5, with 8 bases aligning to TRBD1. This CDR3 contains 13 residues. V lost 5 bases, J lost 5 bases, and 2 bases stayed unmatched. The germline CDR1 and CDR2 sequences are MNHNS and SASEGT. The CDR3 sequence is CASSLTGDQPQHF. In nucleotides, the CDR3 is TGTGCCAGCAGTTTGACAGGGGATCAGCCCCAGCATTTT.

This chain joins TRBV2 and TRBJ1-2; no definite D call. There are 14 residues in the CDR3. Germline V lookup: CDR1 SNHLY, CDR2 FYNNEI. V gave up 3 bases and J gave up 4 bases, with 12 bases separating them. The CDR3 nucleotides read TGTGCCAGCAGTGAGGGGTCAAATAGCTATGGCTACACCTTC. It translates to CASSEGSNSYGYTF.

This chain connects TRBV21-1 to TRBJ2-1. TRBV21-1 is flagged as a pseudogene. CDR3 length equals 15 residues. The CDR3 DNA reads as TGTGCCAGCATACATAAGGGGAGACCGCACAATGAGCAGTTCTTC. Its protein is CASIHKGRPHNEQFF.

The chain uses TRBV5-4 and TRBJ2-7; D tentatively reads TRBD1 or TRBD2 (6 bases each). Looked up from germline, CDR1 is SGHNT and CDR2 is YYREEE (reference sequence). The CDR3 consists of 14 residues. Trimming took 4 bases from V and 3 from J, leaving 14 bases between them. The CDR3 spells CASSRGPAGYEQYF. Here the CDR3 DNA reads TGTGCCAGCAGCCGGGGGCCAGCCGGCTACGAGCAGTACTTC.

This rearrangement joins TRBV5-1 to TRBJ2-1; the D gene is possibly TRBD2 (6 bases). Trimming cost V 7 bases and J 2 bases, with 16 bases left between them. The CDR3 is 15 amino acids. CDR1 is SGHRS, CDR2 YFSETQ, per germline. CDR3 residues: CASGSGAKPYNEQFF. For the CDR3, the DNA is TGCGCCAGCGGTAGCGGAGCGAAACCCTACAATGAGCAGTTCTTC.

The V gene is TRBV7-3, the J gene TRBJ2-1; TRBD1 might be the D (7 bases). Trimming pared 4 bases from V and 9 bases from J, leaving 13 bases between. Germline V gene lookup returns CDR1 SGHTA and CDR2 FQGTGA. The CDR3 runs 13 residues. The CDR3 region is CASSSSGGGEQFF. CDR3 nucleotide sequence: TGTGCCAGCAGCTCATCAGGGGGAGGTGAGCAGTTCTTC.

V is TRBV6-1 and J is TRBJ1-5, with D tentatively TRBD1 (5 bases). The V gene lost 6 bases and the J gene lost 2 bases, with 14 bases spanning the gap. This CDR3 contains 15 residues. CDR1 is MNHNS and CDR2 is SASEGT in the germline V gene. CDR3 nucleotide sequence: TGTGCCAGCAGGGCGGGACTCTCGGGCAATCAGCCCCAGCATTTT. It yields the protein CASRAGLSGNQPQHF.